This T cell receptor beta chain was obtained from a study of T cell repertoires in cytomegalovirus infection. The overall study: Both recently identified HLA-C-restricted and well-studied HLA-B-restricted CMV epitopes were used in the study.

This clonotype was recorded many times. As yet, its antigen is unknown. TCRdb reanalysed the reads using MiXCR and keeps one entry per CDR3 protein. Here the sample spans approximately 260,000 distinct CDR3 sequences, 20% to 25% being singletons. With V trimmed by 5 bases and J by 2 bases, 4 bases remained unmatched. This CDR3 contains 14 residues. The rearrangement links TRBV12-3 or TRBV12-4 to TRBJ2-7; 9 bases line up with TRBD1. The source of this sequence is a human donor in good health (CMV status not recorded). Some clones in this sample may be carry-over from other donors' samples. This material consisted of cultured PBMCs, taken from culture after CMV antigen stimulation. The CDR3 reads CASSPNRGPYEQYF. CDR3 DNA sequence: TGTGCCAGCAGTCCTAACAGGGGGCCCTACGAGCAGTACTTC.